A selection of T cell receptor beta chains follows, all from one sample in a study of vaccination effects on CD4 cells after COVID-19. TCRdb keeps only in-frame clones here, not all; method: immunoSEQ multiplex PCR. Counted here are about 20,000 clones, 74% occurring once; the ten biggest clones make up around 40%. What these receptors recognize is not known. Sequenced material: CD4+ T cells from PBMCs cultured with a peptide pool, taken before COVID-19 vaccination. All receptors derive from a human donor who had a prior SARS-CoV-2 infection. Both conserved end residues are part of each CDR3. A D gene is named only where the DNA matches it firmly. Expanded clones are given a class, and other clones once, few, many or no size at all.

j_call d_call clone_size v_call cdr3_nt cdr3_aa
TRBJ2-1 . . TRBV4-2 TGTGCCAGCAGCCAAGACCCACGCGGAGGGCCTGATGAGCAGTTCTTC CASSQDPRGGPDEQFF
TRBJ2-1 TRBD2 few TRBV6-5 TGTGCCGGATCACTAGCGGGGAAAGATTACAATGAGCAGTTCTTC CAGSLAGKDYNEQFF
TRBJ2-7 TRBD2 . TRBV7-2 TGTGCCAGCAGCTTGGAGGGACTAGCGCAATACGAGCAGTACTTC CASSLEGLAQYEQYF
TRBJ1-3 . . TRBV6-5 TGTGCCAGCAGTTACGGGGGGCTGTACTCTGGAAACACCATATATTTT CASSYGGLYSGNTIYF
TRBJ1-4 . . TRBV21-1 TGTGCCAGCAGCCAAAAAAGGGACCCCACAGTCCCTTCTGAAAAACTGTTTTTT CASSQKRDPTVPSEKLFF
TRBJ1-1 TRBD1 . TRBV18 TGTGCCAGCTCAGCATGGACAGGGACTGAAGCTTTCTTT CASSAWTGTEAFF
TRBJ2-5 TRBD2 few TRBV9 TGTGCCAGCAGCGTAGCTGACGGGGGGGCCGCAGAGACCCAGTACTTC CASSVADGGAAETQYF
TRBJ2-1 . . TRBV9 TGTGCCAGCAGCGTAGTAGCGACTACCTACAATGAGCAGTTCTTC CASSVVATTYNEQFF
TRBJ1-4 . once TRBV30 TGTGCCTGGCGGGGGGCGGATGAAAAACTGTTTTTT CAWRGADEKLFF
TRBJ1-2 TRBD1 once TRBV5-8 TGTGCCAGCAGCCTTGGACAGGACTACTATGGCTACACCTTC CASSLGQDYYGYTF
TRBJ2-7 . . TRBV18 TGTGCCAGCTCACCACTTCGGCGGAGCTCCTACGAGCAGTACTTC CASSPLRRSSYEQYF
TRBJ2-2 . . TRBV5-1 TGCGCCAGCAGCTTGTTCACCGGGGAGCTGTTTTTT CASSLFTGELFF
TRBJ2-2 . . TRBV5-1 TGCGCCAGCAGCTTCGGAGCAGGAGGGCTTACCGGGGAGCTGTTTTTT CASSFGAGGLTGELFF
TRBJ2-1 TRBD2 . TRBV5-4 TGTGCCAGCAGCTTGTCGGGGGGGATGTGGTATGAGCAGTTCTTC CASSLSGGMWYEQFF
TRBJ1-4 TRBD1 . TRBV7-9 TGTGCCAGCAGCCCTGGACAGGGGGTTTATGAAAAACTGTTTTTT CASSPGQGVYEKLFF
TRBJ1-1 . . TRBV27 TGTGCCAGCAGTTTCGAGAGGGAAAACACTGAAGCTTTCTTT CASSFERENTEAFF
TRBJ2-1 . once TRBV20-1 TGCAGTGCCCATTCATACAATGAGCAGTTCTTC CSAHSYNEQFF
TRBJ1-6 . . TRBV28 TGTGCCAGCAGTTTATTATCAGAGAGGGATTCACCCCTCCACTTT CASSLLSERDSPLHF
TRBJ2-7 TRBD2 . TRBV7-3 TGTGCCAGCAGCTTTGGGGGAGGGCCTTCCTACGAGCAGTACTTC CASSFGGGPSYEQYF
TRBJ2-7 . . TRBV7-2 TGTGCCAGCAGCTTAGAGGGGGGACTGATAAGCTCCTACGAGCAGTACTTC CASSLEGGLISSYEQYF
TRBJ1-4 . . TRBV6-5 TGTGCCAGCAGGGTTGATATAGATGATGAAAAACTGTTTTTT CASRVDIDDEKLFF
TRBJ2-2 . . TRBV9 TGTGCCAGCAGACGACTAACGAACACCGGGGAGCTGTTTTTT CASRRLTNTGELFF
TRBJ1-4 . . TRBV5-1 TGCGCCAGCAGCTTGACTATCGGGGGGGATGAAAAACTGTTTTTT CASSLTIGGDEKLFF
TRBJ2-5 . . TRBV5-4 TGTGCCAGCAGCTTGTCCCAAGAGACCCAGTACTTC CASSLSQETQYF
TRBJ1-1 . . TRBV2 TGTGCCAGCAGTGAATATTTGGCGCTAGAAGCTTTCTTT CASSEYLALEAFF
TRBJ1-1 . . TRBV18 TGTGCCAGCTCACCAACAGTACGTGACACTGAAGCTTTCTTT CASSPTVRDTEAFF
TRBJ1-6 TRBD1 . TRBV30 TGTGCCTGGAGTCCGGACAGGGGGAATAATTCACCCCTCCACTTT CAWSPDRGNNSPLHF
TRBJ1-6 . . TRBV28 TGTGCCAGCAGTTTAAATTCTCTAGGTTCACCCCTCCACTTT CASSLNSLGSPLHF
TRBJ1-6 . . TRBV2 TGTGCCAGCAGTGAAGGGGTCAATTCACCCCTCCACTTT CASSEGVNSPLHF
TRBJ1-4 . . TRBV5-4 TGTGCCAGCAGCTTGTATCCCGGGAGTGGCGAAAAACTGTTTTTT CASSLYPGSGEKLFF
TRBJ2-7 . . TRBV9 TGTGCCAGCAGCGTAGAGCCGGGACGGGCCTACGAGCAGTACTTC CASSVEPGRAYEQYF
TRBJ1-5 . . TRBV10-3 TGTGCCATCAGAGGAAGTAGCAATCAGCCCCAGCATTTT CAIRGSSNQPQHF
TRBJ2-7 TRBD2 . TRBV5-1 TGCGCCAGCAGCCCCGGGGGGGCGGGAGGCGAGCAGTACTTC CASSPGGAGGEQYF
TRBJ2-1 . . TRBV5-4 TGTGCCAGCTCAACGGATAGCTCCTACAATGAGCAGTTCTTC CASSTDSSYNEQFF
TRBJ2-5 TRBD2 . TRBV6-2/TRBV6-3 TGTGCCAGCAGTTACTCGAGCGGGGGGTCGGAGACCCAGTACTTC CASSYSSGGSETQYF
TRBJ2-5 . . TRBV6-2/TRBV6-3 TGTGCCAGCAACCCAAATAGCGGCCAAGAGACCCAGTACTTC CASNPNSGQETQYF
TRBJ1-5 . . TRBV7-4 TGTGCCAGCAGCTTAGGCGATCAGCCCCAGCATTTT CASSLGDQPQHF
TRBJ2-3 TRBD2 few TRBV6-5 TGTGCCAGCAAGGTGATAGCGGGAGATACGCAGTATTTT CASKVIAGDTQYF